Below, one TCR beta chain is given with its context. The antigen is undetermined. The entry originates in a study of cytomegalovirus exposure and HLA in healthy donors. General study findings and limits: Researchers reported that a few CMV-associated chains were confirmed in vitro as CMV antigen-specific. Most TCR sequences proved rare, with some public TCRs found in many donors. First-cohort TCR clusters tended to co-occur in the approximately 130 validation repertoires, a later analysis found.

The assay was immunoSEQ multiplex PCR, and TCRdb's table has in-frame clones only and misses some. This sample has hundreds of thousands of clones, with 88% found just once. The donors were part of the validation cohort, which consisted of more than 90 subjects and was separate from the first cohort of about 670 subjects. What was sequenced was PBMCs. This clonotype was obtained from a woman aged 18-29 years in good health and CMV-seronegative.

This CDR3 is CASSASRGVLSTEAFF. CDR3 DNA: TGTGCCAGCAGCGCAAGCAGGGGAGTTTTGAGCACTGAAGCTTTCTTT. V is TRBV9 and J is TRBJ1-1; D might be TRBD1 (6 bases). Trimming took 3 bases from V and 4 from J, leaving 19 bases between them. Germline CDR1 and CDR2: SGDLS and YYNGEE. The CDR3 loop spans 16 amino acids.